A single sample gave rise to the 24 T cell receptor beta chains below, sequenced in a study of blood T cell repertoires in COVID-19. Using immunoSEQ multiplex PCR, the repertoire was profiled, and TCRdb retains in-frame clones only, with some absent. The sample gives about 20,000 clones, about 88% of which show up once; approximately 11% is in the top ten. Sequenced sample: peripheral blood. Every receptor here comes from a human donor in a cohort sampled during active COVID-19.

The chain joins TRBV3-1 (or the pseudogene TRBV3-2) to TRBJ2-1; no definite D call. Trimming shortened V by 3 bases and J by 7 bases, and 4 bases separated the two germline ends. The CDR3 has 11 residues. Per the germline V gene, CDR1 is LGHDT and CDR2 is YNNKEL (reference sequence). The DNA for the CDR3 is TGTGCCAGCAGCCAGTTAAATGAGCAGTTCTTC. Protein sequence: CASSQLNEQFF.

The chain links TRBV18 to TRBJ2-2; perhaps TRBD2 as D (5 bases). This CDR3 has 15 amino acids. V lost 3 bases to trimming and J lost 0 bases, with 8 bases between them. Germline V lookup: CDR1 KGHSH, CDR2 LQKENI. The CDR3 is CASSPMRANTGELFF. DNA of the CDR3: TGTGCCAGCTCACCCATGAGGGCGAACACCGGGGAGCTGTTTTTT.

This chain joins TRBV6-1 and TRBJ2-1; 8 nucleotides line up with TRBD2. The CDR3 consists of 18 residues. The germline V gene has CDR1 MNHNS and CDR2 SASEGT. Trimming removed 4 bases from V and 7 bases from J; junction bases left unmatched: 18. The CDR3 spells CASSAPRLAPGTRNEQFF. The CDR3 nucleotides read TGTGCCAGCAGTGCACCCCGACTAGCGCCCGGGACGCGGAATGAGCAGTTCTTC.

This clone was observed once. V and J are TRBV5-1 and TRBJ1-1, with D maybe TRBD1 (5 bases). This CDR3 contains 14 residues. The germline V gene has CDR1 SGHRS and CDR2 YFSETQ. The germline V and J ends were trimmed by 4 bases and 1 base, with 11 bases remaining between them. The CDR3 is CASSLGQTNTEAFF. The CDR3 region has the DNA TGCGCCAGCAGCCTTGGACAAACGAACACTGAAGCTTTCTTT.

For the CDR3, the DNA is TGTGCCAGCAGCCTGGGACAGGGCGTCGGCTACACCTTC. It translates to CASSLGQGVGYTF. The chain joins TRBV28 to TRBJ1-2, with TRBD1 matching 9 bases. Unmatched junction bases numbered 7, after V lost 6 bases and J lost 8 bases. CDR1 MDHEN and CDR2 SYDVKM come from the germline V gene. There are 13 residues in the CDR3.

The sample holds one count of this clone. The CDR3 DNA follows: TGTGCCTGGAGAGACTACAGCAACTATGGCTACACCTTC. This gives the protein CAWRDYSNYGYTF. The V and J genes are TRBV30 and TRBJ1-2; D gene uncertain. Germline CDR1 and CDR2: GTSNPN and SVGIG (reference sequence). V was clipped by 3 bases and J by 2 bases, with 10 bases between them. The length of the CDR3 is 13 residues.

This clone was observed a few times. The sample contains more than one DNA sequence encoding this CDR3. The J gene is TRBJ2-2, the V gene TRBV19; 7 nucleotides align to TRBD1. CDR3 size: 16 residues. Germline V CDR1 and CDR2: LNHDA, SQIVND (reference sequence). The junction had 4 bases not matched to a gene; V was cut back by 3 bases and J by 0 bases. The CDR3 DNA is TGTGCCAGTAGTATCATGGGGACAGCGAACACCGGGGAGCTGTTTTTT. It specifies CASSIMGTANTGELFF.

The V call is TRBV14, the J call TRBJ2-7, with 9 bases aligning to TRBD1. Germline assignment: CDR1 SGHDN and CDR2 FVKESK. The length of the CDR3 is 17 residues. The V segment lost 0 bases and the J segment 4 bases; nucleotides outside the gene matches: 10. This CDR3 is CASSQDYWGQGGYEQYF. DNA of the CDR3: TGTGCCAGCAGCCAAGATTACTGGGGACAGGGTGGATACGAGCAGTACTTC.

This chain links TRBV6-1 with TRBJ1-5; 10 bases fit TRBD1. Germline CDR1 reads MNHNS; CDR2 reads SASEGT. The junction had 2 bases not matched to a gene; V was cut back by 1 base and J by 5 bases. The CDR3 has 15 residues. CDR3 nucleotides: TGTGCCAGCAGTGAAGGGGACAGGGGTTATCAGCCCCAGCATTTT. It specifies CASSEGDRGYQPQHF.

The chain recombines TRBV5-1 with TRBJ2-7; 9 bases are a match to TRBD1. Germline V gives CDR1 SGHRS, CDR2 YFSETQ. CDR3 length equals 16 residues. J lost 3 bases, V lost 0 bases, and 7 bases had no gene match. CDR3 nucleotide sequence: TGCGCCAGCAGCTTGGAGACGGGACAGGGAGGCTACGAGCAGTACTTC. This translates into CASSLETGQGGYEQYF. The complete variable domain, with remaining parts taken from reference TRBV5-1 and TRBJ2-7, reads KAGVTQTPRYLIKTRGQQVTLSCSPISGHRSVSWYQQTPGQGLQFLFEYFSETQRNKGNFPGRFSGRQFSNSRSEMNVSTLELGDSALYLCASSLETGQGGYEQYFGPGTRLTVT.

The V call is TRBV6-5, the J call TRBJ2-3, with 7 bases matching TRBD1. Germline-derived CDR1 and CDR2 are MNHEY and SVGAGI. Trimming removed 5 bases from V and 0 bases from J; junction bases left unmatched: 5. There are 15 residues in the CDR3. The CDR3 sequence: CASSTPGQSTDTQYF. The DNA for the CDR3 is TGTGCCAGCAGTACCCCGGGACAGAGCACAGATACGCAGTATTTT.

The chain uses TRBV19 and TRBJ1-6; TRBD1 is a possible D gene (6 bases). V lost 7 bases to trimming and J lost 7 bases, with 11 bases between them. Germline loops: CDR1 LNHDA, CDR2 SQIVND (reference sequence). The CDR3 spans 13 residues. DNA of the CDR3: TGTGCCAGTACCGGGGGGCGCAATTCACCCCTCCACTTT. Its protein product is CASTGGRNSPLHF.

The chain has TRBV6-6 and TRBJ2-7; weak D call: TRBD1 (5 bases). The CDR3 covers 13 residues. Looked up from germline, CDR1 is MNHNY and CDR2 is SVGAGI (reference sequence). V lost 7 bases and J 3 bases, leaving 13 bases between the germline ends. The CDR3 region is CASTDSRDYEQYF. The CDR3 DNA follows: TGTGCCAGCACCGACTCCAGGGACTACGAGCAGTACTTC.

This clone has only one observation. The chain links TRBV27 to TRBJ1-2, with D perhaps matching TRBD1 (5 bases). The CDR3 totals 15 residues. Germline lookup yields CDR1 MNHEY and CDR2 SMNVEV (reference sequence). The V end was cut by 0 bases, the J end by 6 bases, with 14 bases between. CDR3 loop: CASSLSPSGGDGYTF. In DNA form, the CDR3 reads TGTGCCAGCAGTTTATCTCCTTCCGGGGGGGATGGCTACACCTTC.

V gene TRBV11-3 combines with J gene TRBJ2-4; TRBD1 aligns across 7 bases. J gave up 11 bases and V 6 bases, and 19 bases lay outside the gene matches. In germline, CDR1 is SGHNT, CDR2 YENEEA. The CDR3 covers 16 residues. The CDR3 DNA reads as TGTGCCAGCAGTCGGACCCCCGGGACAGAGATTACTCTTCAGTACTTC. Translated: CASSRTPGTEITLQYF.

This rearrangement joins TRBV6-5 to TRBJ1-6; D remains unclear. CDR1 and CDR2 (germline): MNHEY, SVGAGI. V gave up 6 bases and J gave up 9 bases, with 15 bases separating them. This CDR3 has 14 amino acids. Written as DNA, the CDR3 is TGTGCCAGCAGCCACCCCGAAGAGAGTTCACCCCTCCACTTT. Translating it yields CASSHPEESSPLHF.

The V and J genes are TRBV6-5 and TRBJ1-1; 9 bases fit TRBD1. The CDR3 totals 15 residues. V shed 2 bases and J 4 bases; nucleotides not matched to a gene: 5. In germline, CDR1 is MNHEY, CDR2 SVGAGI. CDR3 residues: CASSYLTGGFTEAFF. The CDR3 coding sequence is TGTGCCAGCAGTTACCTTACAGGGGGCTTCACTGAAGCTTTCTTT.

This chain uses TRBV6-1 with TRBJ1-1, with 8 positions matching TRBD1. The V and J ends lost 4 bases and 0 bases, in that order; junction bases with no gene match: 7. CDR3 length: 16 residues. Germline-derived CDR1 and CDR2 are MNHNS and SASEGT. The CDR3 loop reads CASSGRQGTLNTEAFF. CDR3 DNA: TGTGCCAGCAGTGGTCGACAGGGGACCTTGAACACTGAAGCTTTCTTT.

This chain joins TRBV7-2 and TRBJ1-5, with 9 bases identical to TRBD1. CDR1 is SGHTA, CDR2 FQGNSA, per germline. This CDR3 spans 17 amino acids. The trim removed 5 bases at V and 2 bases at J, leaving 10 bases unmatched. CDR3 amino acids: CASSQIRDRDGNQPQHF. The CDR3 region has the DNA TGTGCCAGCAGCCAGATCAGGGACAGGGACGGCAATCAGCCCCAGCATTTT. Full variable domain (missing parts from reference TRBV7-2 and TRBJ1-5): GAGVSQSPSNKVTEKGKDVELRCDPISGHTALYWYRQSLGQGLEFLIYFQGNSAPDKSGLPSDRFSAERTGGSVSTLTIQRTQQEDSAVYLCASSQIRDRDGNQPQHFGDGTRLSIL.

This clone was recorded a few times. The chain uses TRBV6-5 and TRBJ1-5; D is perhaps TRBD1 (5 bases). This CDR3 has 15 amino acids. The V end was cut by 5 bases, the J end by 4 bases, with 15 bases between. In germline, CDR1 is MNHEY, CDR2 SVGAGI. CDR3 region: CASSRGRTMNQPQHF. The CDR3 DNA reads as TGTGCCAGCAGTAGGGGCAGGACGATGAATCAGCCCCAGCATTTT.

The chain is built from TRBV29-1 and TRBJ1-2, with TRBD1 identical over 9 bases. Germline CDR1 and CDR2: SQVTM and ANQGSEA. The CDR3 spans 17 residues. J lost 3 bases, V lost 3 bases, and 14 bases had no gene match. The CDR3 bases are TGCAGCGTTGAGAGGGGGGACAGGGTGTATTGGGACTATGGCTACACCTTC. Translation gives CSVERGDRVYWDYGYTF.

This clone has only one observation. The chain has TRBV28 and TRBJ1-1; TRBD1 matches 8 bases. The V and J ends lost 4 bases and 1 base, in that order; junction bases with no gene match: 2. CDR1 is MDHEN and CDR2 is SYDVKM in the germline V gene. The CDR3 spans 14 residues. The CDR3: CASSYRGRNTEAFF. The DNA of the CDR3 is TGTGCCAGCAGTTACAGGGGGAGGAACACTGAAGCTTTCTTT.

The sample holds one count of this clone. The genes are TRBV30 and TRBJ2-2, with unresolved D. The germline V gene has CDR1 GTSNPN and CDR2 SVGIG (reference sequence). This CDR3 has 15 residues. Trimming shortened V by 1 base and J by 3 bases, and 12 bases separated the two germline ends. The CDR3 spells CAWSAPWLDTGELFF. The CDR3 DNA follows: TGTGCCTGGAGTGCCCCTTGGCTCGACACCGGGGAGCTGTTTTTT.

The chain combines TRBV7-7 with TRBJ2-2, with 14 positions matching TRBD2. CDR1 and CDR2 (germline): SSHAT, FNYEAQ (reference sequence). This CDR3 contains 15 residues. The CDR3 nucleotides are TGTGCTAGGCCAGGGACTAGCGGGAGAACCGGGGAGCTGTTTTTT. It is translated as CARPGTSGRTGELFF.